The 23 T cell receptor beta chains below come from one sample, sequenced in a study of regulatory T cells in long-lasting Graves disease. Researchers made TCR beta libraries by using iRepertoire HTBI primers and running Arm-PCR on CDR3 regions. TCRdb passed the multiplex PCR reads through MiXCR, listing each CDR3 protein once. The data contain around 450,000 distinct CDR3 sequences, 15% of them singletons. As for time point: newly diagnosed GD, antithyroid drugs for less than 3 months. PBMCs were the source of the RNA used for TCR sequencing. This same sample was also taken into another study, of T cells in Graves' hyperthyroidism and ophthalmopathy.

This sample comprised peripheral blood mononuclear cells (PBMCs), obtained at new diagnosis, from a patient treated with antithyroid drugs. Every receptor here comes from a woman aged 40 to 55 with Graves disease.

This clonotype has a count of ten or more. The rearrangement uses TRBV5-1 and TRBJ2-3; no firm D call. The CDR3 has 14 amino acids. Germline V lookup: CDR1 SGHRS, CDR2 YFSETQ. V lost 0 bases, J lost 3 bases, and 8 bases lay in between. This CDR3 is CASSLDYITDTQYF. Here the CDR3 DNA reads TGCGCCAGCAGCTTGGACTATATAACAGATACGCAGTATTTT.

For this clonotype: This sequence is one base from a far larger clone and is likely a read error. The chain joins TRBV27 to TRBJ2-7; the D is unclear. With 3 bases removed from V and 0 bases from J, the gap between germline ends came to 6 bases. Germline CDR1 is MNHEY and CDR2 is SMNVEV (reference sequence). The CDR3 is made up of 13 amino acids. DNA for the CDR3: TGTGCCAGCAGTTTTGCCAGCTCCTACGAGCAGTACTTC. This translates into CASSFASSYEQYF.

This clonotype was recorded only once. This chain uses TRBV10-2 with TRBJ2-5; D unclear. The CDR3 has 15 residues. Germline-derived CDR1 and CDR2 are WSHSY and SAAADI. The V end was cut by 0 bases, the J end by 5 bases, with 13 bases between. CDR3 in DNA: TGCGCCAGCAGTGAGTCTGTAGAGCTCCAGGAGACCCAGTACTTC. Translating it yields CASSESVELQETQYF.

As regards this clonotype: An end of the junction does not agree with germline; a read error may underlie this. The chain employs TRBV7-2 and TRBJ2-3; tentatively, D is TRBD2 (6 bases). The germline CDR1 and CDR2 sequences are SGHTA and FQGNSA. The CDR3 consists of 15 residues. The CDR3 DNA reads TGTGCCAGCAGCCTTACCGAGGAGGGGTCAGATACGCAGTCTTTT. Its translation: CASSLTEEGSDTQSF. The full variable domain, rest sourced from reference TRBV7-2 and TRBJ2-3, is GAGVSQSPSNKVTEKGKDVELRCDPISGHTALYWYRQSLGQGLEFLIYFQGNSAPDKSGLPSDRFSAERTGGSVSTLTIQRTQQEDSAVYLCASSLTEEGSDTQSFGPGTRLTVL.

V usage is TRBV11-3 and J usage is TRBJ1-4, with 10 bases matching TRBD1. CDR1 is SGHNT and CDR2 is YENEEA in the germline V gene. V gave up 2 bases and J gave up 7 bases; unmatched junction bases: 4. The CDR3 has 15 amino acids. The chain's CDR3 is CASSLPGTGAEKLFF. For the CDR3, the DNA is TGTGCCAGCAGCTTACCCGGGACAGGGGCTGAAAAACTGTTTTTT.

The chain has TRBV3-1 and TRBJ2-3, with 10 positions matching TRBD1. Germline V gene data show CDR1 as LGHDT and CDR2 as YNNKEL (reference sequence). Germline trimming cut 3 bases from V and 1 base from J; bases unmatched to any gene: 7. The CDR3 length is 17 residues. CDR3 region: CASSQASGTGGTDTQYF. CDR3 bases: TGTGCCAGCAGCCAGGCATCCGGGACAGGGGGCACAGATACGCAGTATTTT.

There are many counts of this clonotype. The chain couples TRBV18 to TRBJ2-1; 8 bases align to TRBD1. The CDR3 is 13 residues long. Germline CDR1 KGHSH, CDR2 LQKENI. The ends lost 4 bases at V and 7 bases at J; junction bases unmatched: 3. Here the CDR3 DNA reads TGTGCCAGCTCACGTTACAGGGGGAATGAGCAGTTCTTC. The encoded protein is CASSRYRGNEQFF.

Only a few counts were recorded for this clonotype. The junction differs from germline at one of its ends, possibly a read error. The rearrangement joins TRBV7-9 to TRBJ2-1; 11 nucleotides match TRBD2. The J call may be incorrect, as the DNA end agrees better with TRBJ2-5. The CDR3 is 15 residues long. Germline V gene lookup returns CDR1 SEHNR and CDR2 FQNEAQ (reference sequence). CDR3 in DNA: TGTGCCAGCAGCTTAGGACTAGCGGGACAAGGGACCCAGTACTTC. Its protein product is CASSLGLAGQGTQYF.

The chain employs TRBV30 and TRBJ2-6; D not resolved. Between the trimmed V and J ends, which lost 3 bases and 0 bases, there was a span of 9 bases. Germline values: CDR1 GTSNPN, CDR2 SVGIG (reference sequence). CDR3 size: 15 residues. The CDR3 reads CAWSPQRSGANVLTF. The CDR3 nucleotides are TGTGCCTGGAGCCCACAGCGCTCTGGGGCCAACGTCCTGACTTTC.

The chain uses TRBV12-3 or TRBV12-4 and TRBJ2-1; D is possibly TRBD1 (5 bases). The CDR3 sequence is 12 residues long. V was shortened by 5 bases and J by 9 bases, with 11 bases between the two germline ends. For the CDR3, the DNA is TGTGCCAGCAGTCTACAGGTTCCTGAGCAGTTCTTC. This sequence encodes CASSLQVPEQFF.

This clonotype was counted at least ten times. The chain recombines TRBV28 with TRBJ2-7, with unresolved D. The germline CDR1 and CDR2 sequences are MDHEN and SYDVKM. V lost 3 bases to trimming and J lost 1 base, with 7 bases between them. The CDR3 has 13 amino acids. CDR3 region: CASSLRLSYEQYF. The CDR3 bases are TGTGCCAGCAGTTTGAGGCTATCCTACGAGCAGTACTTC.

This clonotype was seen ten or more times. The V gene is TRBV20-1, the J gene TRBJ2-5; D unclear. The CDR3 is 14 residues long. The V gene lost 1 base and the J gene lost 2 bases, with 11 bases spanning the gap. Per the germline V gene, CDR1 is DFQATT and CDR2 is SNEGSKA (reference sequence). CDR3 sequence (DNA): TGCAGTGCTAGAGCTGCCGGCCGGCAAGAGACCCAGTACTTC. Residues: CSARAAGRQETQYF.

This clonotype was recorded a few times. The V and J genes are TRBV7-9 and TRBJ2-7; 7 bases agree with TRBD2. The CDR3 runs to 18 residues. With V trimmed by 2 bases and J by 3 bases, 16 bases remained unmatched. Per the germline V gene, CDR1 is SEHNR and CDR2 is FQNEAQ (reference sequence). CDR3: CASSLYPLAVSSFYEQYF. The DNA of the CDR3 is TGTGCCAGCAGCTTATATCCCCTAGCGGTTAGCAGCTTCTACGAGCAGTACTTC. Looking up the rest from reference TRBV7-9 and TRBJ2-7 gives the full variable domain: DTGVSQNPRHKITKRGQNVTFRCDPISEHNRLYWYRQTLGQGPEFLTYFQNEAQLEKSRLLSDRFSAERPKGSFSTLEIQRTEQGDSAMYLCASSLYPLAVSSFYEQYFGPGTRLTVT.

This clonotype was seen a handful of times. The CDR3 DNA reads as TGCAGCGTTGTGGGGACAGGGGCCGGCTACACCTTC. This sequence encodes CSVVGTGAGYTF. The chain has TRBV29-1 and TRBJ1-2, with 10 bases fitting TRBD1. The CDR3 has 12 amino acids. V gave up 4 bases and J gave up 8 bases; unmatched junction bases: 4. Germline CDR1 is SQVTM and CDR2 is ANQGSEA.

Details on this clonotype: A single base separates this from a much larger clone, so it may be a read error. The genes are TRBV27 and TRBJ2-3, with TRBD2 as a possible D gene (7 bases). Germline loops: CDR1 MNHEY, CDR2 SMNVEV (reference sequence). The CDR3 extends over 15 amino acids. CDR3 DNA sequence: TGTACCAGCAGTCTCAACAGGGAGGGGACAGATACGCAGTATTTT. Protein product: CTSSLNREGTDTQYF.

This clonotype was recorded at least ten times. This rearrangement joins TRBV2 to TRBJ2-1, with D perhaps TRBD2 (5 bases). This CDR3 is 20 amino acids long. Trimming removed 4 bases from V and 0 bases from J, with 25 bases in between. The germline CDR1 and CDR2 sequences are SNHLY and FYNNEI. The CDR3 loop is CASSGRFGEYVVSSYNEQFF. The DNA of the CDR3 is TGTGCCAGCAGTGGGAGGTTTGGGGAGTATGTCGTTAGCTCCTACAATGAGCAGTTCTTC.

This clonotype was recorded at least ten times. The chain employs TRBV20-1 and TRBJ2-3, with D hard to call. CDR3 size: 11 residues. V was trimmed by 6 bases and J by 7 bases, leaving 11 bases between them. The germline V gene encodes CDR1 DFQATT and CDR2 SNEGSKA (reference sequence). In DNA, the CDR3 is TGCAGTGCGGGTACCTCTCATACGCAGTATTTT. Encoded protein: CSAGTSHTQYF.

The chain couples TRBV7-8 to TRBJ2-3; D is perhaps TRBD2 (5 bases). This CDR3 region has 17 residues. From germline, CDR1 is SGHVS and CDR2 FQNEAQ. Trimming removed 4 bases at V and 2 bases at J, with 19 bases between. CDR3 coding DNA: TGTGCCAGCAGCTCCCCCTGGACTGAACTAGTCACAGATACGCAGTATTTT. Translating gives CASSSPWTELVTDTQYF.

V is TRBV11-2 and J is TRBJ2-2; 11 positions match TRBD2. The CDR3 consists of 17 residues. Per germline, CDR1 SGHAT and CDR2 FQNNGV. The V and J ends lost 5 bases and 13 bases, in that order; junction bases with no gene match: 18. In DNA, the CDR3 is TGTGCCAGCAGCCGAACTCCGGGACTAGCGGAGGGGGGAGGGCTGTTTTTT. Protein product: CASSRTPGLAEGGGLFF. The complete variable domain, with remaining parts taken from reference TRBV11-2 and TRBJ2-2, reads EAGVAQSPRYKIIEKRQSVAFWCNPISGHATLYWYQQILGQGPKLLIQFQNNGVVDDSQLPKDRFSAERLKGVDSTLKIQPAKLEDSAVYLCASSRTPGLAEGGGLFFGEGSRLTVL.

The chain employs TRBV25-1 and TRBJ1-2; TRBD1 matches at 7 bases. This CDR3 is built from 17 residues. The trim removed 5 bases at V and 7 bases at J, leaving 19 bases unmatched. The germline CDR1 and CDR2 sequences are MGHDK and SYGVNS. Here the CDR3 DNA reads TGTGCCAGCAGTCGAGCGTCCCCCGGGACAGTCGAAGGTGGCTACACCTTC. Protein sequence: CASSRASPGTVEGGYTF.

The CDR3 is CSVRQINTEAFF. The CDR3 region has the DNA TGCAGCGTTCGCCAGATTAACACTGAAGCTTTCTTT. The J gene is TRBJ1-1, the V gene TRBV29-1; no definite D call. V was shortened by 5 bases and J by 2 bases, with 9 bases between the two germline ends. The CDR3 covers 12 residues. Per the germline V gene, CDR1 is SQVTM and CDR2 is ANQGSEA.

The sample holds many counts of this clonotype. The chain has TRBV2 and TRBJ1-6; a weak D match, TRBD1 (5 bases). Germline-derived CDR1 and CDR2 are SNHLY and FYNNEI. The CDR3 runs 16 residues. The V and J ends lost 6 bases and 0 bases respectively, with 12 bases between them. The CDR3 nucleotides are TGTGCCAGCAGCGTCCGGGGGAGCTCCTATAATTCACCCCTCCACTTT. It codes for CASSVRGSSYNSPLHF.

This clonotype has at least ten counts. The chain combines TRBV28 with TRBJ2-1, with 9 positions matching TRBD2. The CDR3 sequence is 15 residues long. V gave up 5 bases and J gave up 6 bases; unmatched junction bases: 8. Per germline, CDR1 MDHEN and CDR2 SYDVKM. This CDR3 reads CASSPLGGRANEQFF. CDR3 bases: TGTGCCAGCAGTCCCCTCGGCGGGAGGGCCAATGAGCAGTTCTTC.